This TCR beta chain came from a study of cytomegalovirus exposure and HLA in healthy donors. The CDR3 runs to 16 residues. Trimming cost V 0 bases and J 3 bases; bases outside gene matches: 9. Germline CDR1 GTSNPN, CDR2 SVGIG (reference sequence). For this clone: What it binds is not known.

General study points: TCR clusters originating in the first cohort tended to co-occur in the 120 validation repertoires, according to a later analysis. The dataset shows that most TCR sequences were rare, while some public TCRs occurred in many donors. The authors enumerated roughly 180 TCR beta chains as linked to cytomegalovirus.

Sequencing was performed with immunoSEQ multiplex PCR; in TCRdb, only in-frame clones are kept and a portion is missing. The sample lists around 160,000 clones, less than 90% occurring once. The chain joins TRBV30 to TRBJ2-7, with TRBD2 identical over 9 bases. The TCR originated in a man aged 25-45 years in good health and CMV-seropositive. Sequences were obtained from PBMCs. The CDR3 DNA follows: TGTGCCTGGAGTGTACTCCGACTAGCGGACAACTACGAGCAGTACTTC. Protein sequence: CAWSVLRLADNYEQYF. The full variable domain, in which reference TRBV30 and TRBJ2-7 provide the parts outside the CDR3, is SQTIHQWPATLVQPVGSPLSLECTVEGTSNPNLYWYRQAAGRGLQLLFYSVGIGQISSEVPQNLSASRPQDRQFILSSKKLLLSDSGFYLCAWSVLRLADNYEQYFGPGTRLTVT.